The text below deals with one TCR beta chain. It has no known antigen specificity. No much larger clonotype is one base removed from it; base qualities were not supplied. Mismatch repair deficiency was established in every enrolled patient by polymerase chain reaction or immunohistochemistry. TCR sequencing was carried out for three patients who responded to pembrolizumab therapy. The phase II trial prospectively evaluated PD-1 blockade with pembrolizumab in advanced mismatch repair-deficient cancers, independent of tissue of origin. Peripheral blood T cell samples were collected serially, before PD-1 blockade began and at several time points afterward. Blood sampling times were expressed in weeks after the first pembrolizumab dose. Taken from the germline V gene (reference sequence), the CDR1 and CDR2 loops are LNHDA and SQIVND. The CDR3, from cysteine to phenylalanine, totals 15 residues. The kept DNA is CDR3 alone, 45 bases in frame from the first base. The trim is 5 bases for V and 7 bases for J, with a gap of 17 bases between the germline ends.

The data were taken from a study of PD-1 blockade in mismatch repair-deficient tumors listed by TCRdb under 2017. Context from the whole study: The trial enrolled about 90 consecutive patients with about twelve mismatch repair-deficient cancer types between September 2013 and September 2016, all previously treated and progressing. Tumor-associated T cell clones in the peripheral blood of patients responding to PD-1 blockade were tracked using deep sequencing of TCR CDR3 regions. What the authors observed across the whole study: After pembrolizumab, tumor-resident clones, which were often undetectable in blood before treatment, expanded rapidly and then contracted, generally ahead of radiologic responses.

The method was the immunoSEQ multiplex PCR assay. TCRdb took over this immuneACCESS table, retaining in-frame rearrangements with V and J assigned. Such tables are incomplete; in checked studies, under half of the missing clones stem from an unresolved V gene, and the remainder is unexplained. This sample lists around 120,000 clones; roughly 86% were detected once. In total, the top ten clones hold roughly 14% of the sample. The chain links TRBV19 with TRBJ1-4; D gene: possibly TRBD1, on 6 matching bases. This TCR was recovered from an adult with mismatch repair-deficient cancer. The source material was peripheral blood, sampled 44 weeks after starting pembrolizumab. The CDR3 protein sequence reads: CASSAWTAGSEKLFF. The nucleotide sequence reads as follows: TGTGCCAGTAGTGCGTGGACAGCGGGAAGTGAAAAACTGTTTTTT. The full variable domain, with segments outside the CDR3 supplied by the reference TRBV19 and TRBJ1-4 proteins, appears as DGGITQSPKYLFRKEGQNVTLSCEQNLNHDAMYWYRQDPGQGLRLIYYSQIVNDFQKGDIAEGYSVSREKKESFPLTVTSAQKNPTAFYLCASSAWTAGSEKLFFGSGTQLSVL.